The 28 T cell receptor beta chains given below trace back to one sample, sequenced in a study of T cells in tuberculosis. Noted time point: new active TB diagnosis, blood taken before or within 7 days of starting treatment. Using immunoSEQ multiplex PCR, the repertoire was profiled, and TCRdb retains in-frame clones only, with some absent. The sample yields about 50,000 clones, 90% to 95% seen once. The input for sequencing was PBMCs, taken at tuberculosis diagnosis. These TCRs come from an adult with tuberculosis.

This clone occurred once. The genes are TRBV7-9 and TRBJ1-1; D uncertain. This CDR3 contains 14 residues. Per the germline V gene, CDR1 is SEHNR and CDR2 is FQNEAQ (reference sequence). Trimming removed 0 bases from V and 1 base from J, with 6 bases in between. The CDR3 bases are TGTGCCAGCAGCTTAGCGTCGCGGAACACTGAAGCTTTCTTT. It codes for CASSLASRNTEAFF.

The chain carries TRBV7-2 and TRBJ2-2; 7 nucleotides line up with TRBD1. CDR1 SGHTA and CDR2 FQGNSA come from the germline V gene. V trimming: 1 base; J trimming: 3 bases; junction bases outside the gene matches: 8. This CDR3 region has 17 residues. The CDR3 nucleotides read TGTGCCAGCAGCTTAGGGCTGGGACAGAGTCACACCGGGGAGCTGTTTTTT. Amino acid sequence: CASSLGLGQSHTGELFF.

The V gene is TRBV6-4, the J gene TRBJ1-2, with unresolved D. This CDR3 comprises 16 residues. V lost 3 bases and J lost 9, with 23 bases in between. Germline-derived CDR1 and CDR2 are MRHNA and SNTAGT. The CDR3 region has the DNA TGTGCCAGCAGTGAGAGAGAGCGTCGCGGGGTGAATCGCTACACCTTC. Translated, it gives CASSERERRGVNRYTF.

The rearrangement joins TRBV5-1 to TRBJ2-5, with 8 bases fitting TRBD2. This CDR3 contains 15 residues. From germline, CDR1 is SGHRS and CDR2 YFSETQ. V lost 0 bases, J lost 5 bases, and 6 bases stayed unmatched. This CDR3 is CASSLEGLGWETQYF. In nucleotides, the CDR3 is TGCGCCAGCAGCTTGGAGGGACTAGGATGGGAGACCCAGTACTTC.

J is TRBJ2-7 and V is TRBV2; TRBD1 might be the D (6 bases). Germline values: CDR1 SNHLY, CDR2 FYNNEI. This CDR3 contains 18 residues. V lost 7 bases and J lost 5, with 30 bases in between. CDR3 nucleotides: TGTGCCAGCACCCATACGGTACCTCAGGGGAGATTGTCCAACGAGCAGTACTTC. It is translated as CASTHTVPQGRLSNEQYF.

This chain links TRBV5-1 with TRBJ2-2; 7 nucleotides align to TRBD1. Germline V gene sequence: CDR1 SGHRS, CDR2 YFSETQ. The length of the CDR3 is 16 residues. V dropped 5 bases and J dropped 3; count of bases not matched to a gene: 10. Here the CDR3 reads CASRFLRDSDTGELFF. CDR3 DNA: TGCGCCAGCAGATTCCTCCGGGACAGTGACACCGGGGAGCTGTTTTTT.

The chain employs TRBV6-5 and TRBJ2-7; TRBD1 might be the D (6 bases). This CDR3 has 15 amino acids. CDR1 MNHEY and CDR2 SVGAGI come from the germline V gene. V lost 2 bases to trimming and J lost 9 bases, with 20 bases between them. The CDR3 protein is CASSYPSTGPLGQYF. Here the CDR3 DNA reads TGTGCCAGCAGTTACCCGTCGACAGGACCGCTTGGGCAGTACTTC.

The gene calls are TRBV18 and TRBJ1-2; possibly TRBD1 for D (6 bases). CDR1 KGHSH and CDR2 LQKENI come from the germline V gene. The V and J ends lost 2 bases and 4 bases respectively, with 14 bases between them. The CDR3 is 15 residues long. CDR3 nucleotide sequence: TGTGCCAGCTCACCAACGGGGGGCGACAGCTATGGCTACACCTTC. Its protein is CASSPTGGDSYGYTF.

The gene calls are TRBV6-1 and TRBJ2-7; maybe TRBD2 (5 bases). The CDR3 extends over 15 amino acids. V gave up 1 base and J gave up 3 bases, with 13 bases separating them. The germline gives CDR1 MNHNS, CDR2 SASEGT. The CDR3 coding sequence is TGTGCCAGCAGTGAAGGGGGAGCGGAGCTCTACGAGCAGTACTTC. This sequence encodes CASSEGGAELYEQYF.

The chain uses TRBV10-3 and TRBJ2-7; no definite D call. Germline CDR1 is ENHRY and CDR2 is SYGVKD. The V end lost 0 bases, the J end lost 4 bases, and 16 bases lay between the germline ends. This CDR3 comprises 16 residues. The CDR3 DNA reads TGTGCCATCAGTGAGTCCCTTCTAGGCGGTAGTTACGAGCAGTACTTC. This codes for CAISESLLGGSYEQYF.

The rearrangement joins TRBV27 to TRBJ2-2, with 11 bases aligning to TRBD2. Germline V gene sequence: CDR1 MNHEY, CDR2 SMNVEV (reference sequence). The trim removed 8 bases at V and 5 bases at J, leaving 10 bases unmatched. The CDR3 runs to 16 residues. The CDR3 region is CASRETSGMGTGELFF. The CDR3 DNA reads TGTGCCAGCCGGGAGACTAGCGGGATGGGAACCGGGGAGCTGTTTTTT.

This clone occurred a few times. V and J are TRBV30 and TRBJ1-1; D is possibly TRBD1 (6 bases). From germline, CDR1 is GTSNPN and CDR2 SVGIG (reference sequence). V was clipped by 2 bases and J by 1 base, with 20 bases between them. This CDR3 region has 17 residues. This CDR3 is CAWSIWQGPSRNTEAFF. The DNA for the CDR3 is TGTGCCTGGAGTATATGGCAGGGGCCATCACGGAACACTGAAGCTTTCTTT.

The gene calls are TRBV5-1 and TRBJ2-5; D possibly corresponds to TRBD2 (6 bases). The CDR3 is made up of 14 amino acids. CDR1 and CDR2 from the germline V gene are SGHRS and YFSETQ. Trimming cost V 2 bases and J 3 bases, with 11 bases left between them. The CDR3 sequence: CASSLFSGEETQYF. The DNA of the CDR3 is TGCGCCAGCAGCTTATTCTCGGGAGAAGAGACCCAGTACTTC. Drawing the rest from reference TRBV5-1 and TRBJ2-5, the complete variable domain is KAGVTQTPRYLIKTRGQQVTLSCSPISGHRSVSWYQQTPGQGLQFLFEYFSETQRNKGNFPGRFSGRQFSNSRSEMNVSTLELGDSALYLCASSLFSGEETQYFGPGTRLLVL.

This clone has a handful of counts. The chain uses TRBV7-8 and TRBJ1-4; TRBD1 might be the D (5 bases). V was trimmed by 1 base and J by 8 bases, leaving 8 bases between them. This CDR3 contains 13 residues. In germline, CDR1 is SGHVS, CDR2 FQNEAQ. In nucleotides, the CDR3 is TGTGCCAGCAGCTTAGACGGGGGGGAAAAACTGTTTTTT. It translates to CASSLDGGEKLFF.

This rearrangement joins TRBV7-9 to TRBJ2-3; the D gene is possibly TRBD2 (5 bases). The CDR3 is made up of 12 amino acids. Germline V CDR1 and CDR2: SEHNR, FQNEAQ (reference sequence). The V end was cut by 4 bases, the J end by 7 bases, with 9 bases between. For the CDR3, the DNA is TGTGCCAGCAGCTCCACGGGGAATACGCAGTATTTT. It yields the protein CASSSTGNTQYF.

CDR3 loop: CASSLTGGDIGELFF. The DNA of the CDR3 is TGCGCCAGCAGCTTGACAGGGGGTGATATCGGGGAGCTGTTTTTT. The chain combines TRBV5-1 with TRBJ2-2; 8 bases align to TRBD1. Per germline, CDR1 SGHRS and CDR2 YFSETQ. V lost 1 base to trimming and J lost 7 bases; unmatched junction nucleotides: 6. The CDR3 length is 15 residues.

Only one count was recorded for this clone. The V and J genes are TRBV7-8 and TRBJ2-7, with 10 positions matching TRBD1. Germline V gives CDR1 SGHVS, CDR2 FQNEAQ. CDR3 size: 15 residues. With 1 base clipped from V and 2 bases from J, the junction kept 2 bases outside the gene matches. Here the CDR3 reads CASSLGGTGAYEQYF. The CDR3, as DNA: TGTGCCAGCAGCTTAGGTGGGACAGGGGCCTACGAGCAGTACTTC.

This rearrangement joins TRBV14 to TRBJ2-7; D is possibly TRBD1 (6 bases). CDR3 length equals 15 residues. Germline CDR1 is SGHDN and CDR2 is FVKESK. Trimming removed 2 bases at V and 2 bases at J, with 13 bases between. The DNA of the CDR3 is TGTGCCAGCAGCCAACGTCAGGGGAGCGCCTACGAGCAGTACTTC. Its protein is CASSQRQGSAYEQYF.

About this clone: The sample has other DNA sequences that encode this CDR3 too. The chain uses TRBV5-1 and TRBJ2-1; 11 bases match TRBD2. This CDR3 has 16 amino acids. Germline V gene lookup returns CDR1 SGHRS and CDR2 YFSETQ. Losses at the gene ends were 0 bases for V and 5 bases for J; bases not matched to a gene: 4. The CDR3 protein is CASSLGGTSGNNEQFF. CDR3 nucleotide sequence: TGCGCCAGCAGCTTGGGAGGGACTAGCGGTAACAATGAGCAGTTCTTC.

CDR3 region: CAWREGLAVSDTQYF. The DNA for the CDR3 is TGTGCCTGGAGGGAGGGACTAGCGGTTTCAGATACGCAGTATTTT. V gene TRBV30 combines with J gene TRBJ2-3; TRBD2 agrees at 11 bases. The germline V gene encodes CDR1 GTSNPN and CDR2 SVGIG (reference sequence). V shed 3 bases and J 4 bases; nucleotides not matched to a gene: 6. The CDR3 totals 15 residues.

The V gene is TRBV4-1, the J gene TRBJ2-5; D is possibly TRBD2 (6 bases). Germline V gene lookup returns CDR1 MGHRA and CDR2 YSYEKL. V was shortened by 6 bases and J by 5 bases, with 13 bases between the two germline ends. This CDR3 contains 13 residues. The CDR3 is CASSHGTPETQYF. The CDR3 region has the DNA TGCGCCAGCAGTCATGGGACTCCGGAGACCCAGTACTTC.

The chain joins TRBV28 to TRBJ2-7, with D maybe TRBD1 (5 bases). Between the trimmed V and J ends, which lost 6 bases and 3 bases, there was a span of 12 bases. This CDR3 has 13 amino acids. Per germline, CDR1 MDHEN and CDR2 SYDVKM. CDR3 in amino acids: CASRPVDSYEQYF. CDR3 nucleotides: TGTGCCAGCAGGCCCGTAGACAGCTACGAGCAGTACTTC.

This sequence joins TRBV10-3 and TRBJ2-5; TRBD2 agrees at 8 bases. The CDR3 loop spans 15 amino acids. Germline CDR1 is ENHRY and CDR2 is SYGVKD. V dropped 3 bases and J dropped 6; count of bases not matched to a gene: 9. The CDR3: CAISDTSGDSKTQYF. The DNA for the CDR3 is TGTGCCATCAGTGATACTAGCGGAGACTCCAAGACCCAGTACTTC.

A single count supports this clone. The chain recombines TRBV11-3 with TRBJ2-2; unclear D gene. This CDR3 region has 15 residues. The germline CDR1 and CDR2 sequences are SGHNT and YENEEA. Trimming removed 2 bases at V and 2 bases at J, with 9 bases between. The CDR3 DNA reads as TGTGCCAGCAGCTTACACAGTGAAAACACCGGGGAGCTGTTTTTT. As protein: CASSLHSENTGELFF. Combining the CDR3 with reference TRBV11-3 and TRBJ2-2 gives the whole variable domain EAGVVQSPRYKIIEKKQPVAFWCNPISGHNTLYWYLQNLGQGPELLIRYENEEAVDDSQLPKDRFSAERLKGVDSTLKIQPAELGDSAVYLCASSLHSENTGELFFGEGSRLTVL.

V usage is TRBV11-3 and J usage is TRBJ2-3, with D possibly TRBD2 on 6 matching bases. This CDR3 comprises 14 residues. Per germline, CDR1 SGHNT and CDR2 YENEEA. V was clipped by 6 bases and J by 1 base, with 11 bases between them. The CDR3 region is CASSDVAGTDTQYF. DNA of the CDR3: TGTGCCAGCAGTGATGTAGCGGGCACAGATACGCAGTATTTT.

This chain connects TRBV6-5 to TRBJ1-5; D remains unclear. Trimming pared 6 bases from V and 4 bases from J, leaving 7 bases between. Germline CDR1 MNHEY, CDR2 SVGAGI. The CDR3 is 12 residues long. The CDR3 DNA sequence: TGTGCCAGCAGCCAGCGGAATCAGCCCCAGCATTTT. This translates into CASSQRNQPQHF.

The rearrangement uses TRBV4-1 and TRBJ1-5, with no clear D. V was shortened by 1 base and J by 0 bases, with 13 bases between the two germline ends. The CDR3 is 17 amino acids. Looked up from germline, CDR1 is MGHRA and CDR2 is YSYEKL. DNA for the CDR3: TGCGCCAGCAGCCAAGGGTGGGCATCACCTAGCAATCAGCCCCAGCATTTT. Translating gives CASSQGWASPSNQPQHF.

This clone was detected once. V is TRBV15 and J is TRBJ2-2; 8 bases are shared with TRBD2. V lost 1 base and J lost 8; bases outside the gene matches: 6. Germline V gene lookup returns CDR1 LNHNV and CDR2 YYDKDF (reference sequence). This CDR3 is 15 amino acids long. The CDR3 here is CATSRAPSGSGELFF. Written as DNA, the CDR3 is TGTGCCACCAGCAGAGCTCCCAGCGGGAGTGGGGAGCTGTTTTTT.